The T cell receptor beta chain under discussion was sequenced for a study of blood T cell repertoires in COVID-19. Across the study: Both acute and convalescent COVID-19 samples were obtained from the United States, Italy and Spain. Nucleic acid was either cDNA or gDNA, and it came from T cells, B-cell-depleted T cells, or PBMCs.

Original analysis: Reference gene primer amplification yielded estimated nucleated cell counts. Sequencing was performed with immunoSEQ multiplex PCR; in TCRdb, only in-frame clones are kept and a portion is missing. V and J calls and clone size follow that table, whereas D and trimming were derived from the DNA. The sample holds 160,000 or so clones; around nine tenths are singletons and the top ten take roughly 19%. The TCR originated in a man aged 60 to 69 with active or convalescent COVID-19. Sequenced sample: peripheral blood.

CDR3 DNA: TGCGCCAGCAGCTTGGGACTAGCGGGAGGGCCCCAAGCAGATACGCAGTATTTT. This codes for CASSLGLAGGPQADTQYF. The chain couples TRBV5-1 to TRBJ2-3, with 14 bases fitting TRBD2. Germline V CDR1 and CDR2: SGHRS, YFSETQ. CDR3 length: 18 amino acids. The ends lost 0 bases at V and 4 bases at J; junction bases unmatched: 7.